The clone carrying this TCR beta chain has just one count. Its antigen is still unknown. The ends were cut back, 5 bases at V and 8 bases at J, with 18 bases in the middle. This CDR3 spans 14 amino acids. CDR1 and CDR2 (germline): SEHNR, FQNEAQ (reference sequence). The data are from a study of shared clonotypes between healthy human individuals. Whole-study findings and limits: All-four-donor shared clonotypes had higher generation probabilities than non-shared clonotypes did.

This table comes from immunoSEQ multiplex PCR, and its TCRdb copy is limited to in-frame clones, with some not included. This sample has around 690,000 clones, with roughly 88% found just once. This rearrangement joins TRBV7-9 to TRBJ1-1; a possible D gene is TRBD1 (5 bases). The TCR was taken from a young man in good health. Some clones in this sample may be carry-over from other donors' samples. What was sequenced was memory CD8+ T cells from PBMCs. Sample subset: CD45RO+ cells pooled with CCR7-negative TemRA cells. The CDR3 DNA reads TGTGCCAGCAGCCGCCGGGGCCCCGCTAGGGAAGCTTTCTTT. It specifies CASSRRGPAREAFF. The full variable domain, completed using reference TRBV7-9 and TRBJ1-1, is DTGVSQNPRHKITKRGQNVTFRCDPISEHNRLYWYRQTLGQGPEFLTYFQNEAQLEKSRLLSDRFSAERPKGSFSTLEIQRTEQGDSAMYLCASSRRGPAREAFFGQGTRLTVV.